The 21 T cell receptor beta chains reported below all come from one sample, sequenced in a study of shared clonotypes between healthy human individuals. TCRdb keeps only in-frame clones here, not all; method: immunoSEQ multiplex PCR. The sample holds over 400,000 clones; roughly 80% are singletons and the top ten take 9.5% to 15%. Sequenced input: PBMCs. The receptors originated from a woman aged 35 to 49 in good health. Some clones in this sample may be carry-over from other donors' samples.

V and J are TRBV5-4 and TRBJ2-7, with TRBD2 matching over 10 bases. With V trimmed by 1 base and J by 7 bases, 5 bases remained unmatched. The CDR3 covers 14 residues. CDR1 and CDR2 (germline): SGHNT, YYREEE (reference sequence). The DNA of the CDR3 is TGTGCCAGCAGCTTGTCTAGCGGGAGTCAGGAGCAGTACTTC. The encoded protein is CASSLSSGSQEQYF. The entire variable domain, with the rest obtained from reference TRBV5-4 and TRBJ2-7, is as follows: ETGVTQSPTHLIKTRGQQVTLRCSSQSGHNTVSWYQQALGQGPQFIFQYYREEENGRGNFPPRFSGLQFPNYSSELNVNALELDDSALYLCASSLSSGSQEQYFGPGTRLTVT.

The rearrangement links TRBV7-2 to TRBJ2-2, with D unresolved. Germline V gene sequence: CDR1 SGHTA, CDR2 FQGNSA. This CDR3 has 13 amino acids. Between the trimmed V and J ends, which lost 2 bases and 8 bases, there was a span of 9 bases. The DNA for the CDR3 is TGTGCCAGCAGCTTAATTTTCCGTGGGGAGCTGTTTTTT. Its protein product is CASSLIFRGELFF.

With regard to this clone: Only one base separates this from a far larger clonotype, so it likely reflects a read error. V gene TRBV2 combines with J gene TRBJ2-7; 10 positions match TRBD1. Germline CDR1 reads SNHLY; CDR2 reads FYNNEI. This CDR3 is 14 amino acids long. J was trimmed by 5 bases and V by 7 bases; bases with no gene match: 8. The CDR3 region is CASNPGTGDDEQYF. The CDR3 bases are TGTGCCAGCAATCCCGGGACAGGGGACGACGAGCAGTACTTC.

This chain uses TRBV9 with TRBJ2-1, with 7 bases lining up with TRBD1. After removal of 5 bases from V and 6 bases from J, the junction contained 5 bases not matched to a gene. Germline V gene lookup returns CDR1 SGDLS and CDR2 YYNGEE. The CDR3 loop spans 13 amino acids. This chain's CDR3 is CASSRDSLNEQFF. The CDR3 DNA reads as TGTGCCAGCAGTCGGGACAGCCTCAATGAGCAGTTCTTC.

A remark on this clone: The same CDR3 arises from other DNA sequences in this sample as well. Here the CDR3 reads CAWSERANYGYTF. For the CDR3, the DNA is TGTGCCTGGAGTGAGAGGGCTAACTATGGCTACACCTTC. V and J are TRBV30 and TRBJ1-2; D remains ambiguous. Germline V lookup: CDR1 GTSNPN, CDR2 SVGIG (reference sequence). V was pared by 1 base and J by 0 bases, with 6 bases between. The CDR3 contains 13 residues.

This sequence joins TRBV7-2 and TRBJ2-5; 14 bases map to TRBD2. J gave up 3 bases and V 1 base, and 1 base lay outside the gene matches. The germline V gene encodes CDR1 SGHTA and CDR2 FQGNSA. The CDR3 has 16 amino acids. The CDR3 DNA reads TGTGCCAGCAGCTTAGGGGGACTAGCGGGAGAAGAGACCCAGTACTTC. Translated: CASSLGGLAGEETQYF.

The chain uses TRBV9 and TRBJ2-7; 7 bases line up with TRBD2. CDR1 and CDR2 (germline): SGDLS, YYNGEE. The CDR3 consists of 15 residues. V lost 0 bases and J lost 6; bases outside the gene matches: 9. The CDR3 spells CASSVDVGGSSEQYF. The CDR3 bases are TGTGCCAGCAGCGTAGACGTGGGGGGGTCGAGCGAGCAGTACTTC.

The V gene is TRBV5-4, the J gene TRBJ2-7; 7 bases map to TRBD1. Matching the DNA end better, TRBJ2-5 makes the J call doubtful. This CDR3 is 14 amino acids long. Germline CDR1 SGHNT, CDR2 YYREEE (reference sequence). For the CDR3, the DNA is TGTGCCAGCAGGTCGGGACAGCCAGGAGAGACCCAGTACTTC. Its protein is CASRSGQPGETQYF.

The sample holds a few counts of this clone. The chain carries TRBV11-3 and TRBJ2-5; 7 nucleotides align to TRBD1. The last part of the DNA fits TRBJ2-7 better; the J call may be wrong. CDR3 length equals 13 residues. CDR1 SGHNT and CDR2 YENEEA come from the germline V gene. The CDR3, as DNA: TGTGCCAGCAGCCAGGGACAGAACTACGAGCAGTACTTC. The encoded protein is CASSQGQNYEQYF.

The chain has TRBV30 and TRBJ2-5; TRBD1 aligns across 10 bases. J was trimmed by 7 bases and V by 5 bases; bases with no gene match: 7. CDR3 length: 13 residues. Germline-derived CDR1 and CDR2 are GTSNPN and SVGIG (reference sequence). The CDR3 nucleotides read TGTGCCTGGGGGGGACAGGGGCCGGGGACCCAGTACTTC. Its translation: CAWGGQGPGTQYF. The full variable domain, completed using reference TRBV30 and TRBJ2-5, is SQTIHQWPATLVQPVGSPLSLECTVEGTSNPNLYWYRQAAGRGLQLLFYSVGIGQISSEVPQNLSASRPQDRQFILSSKKLLLSDSGFYLCAWGGQGPGTQYFGPGTRLLVL.

The genes are TRBV30 and TRBJ2-3, with TRBD2 matching over 8 bases. The germline V gene has CDR1 GTSNPN and CDR2 SVGIG (reference sequence). V was clipped by 4 bases and J by 5 bases; unmatched bases: 2. The CDR3 extends over 12 amino acids. The CDR3 here is CAWNLAGDTQYF. DNA of the CDR3: TGTGCCTGGAACCTAGCGGGAGATACGCAGTATTTT. Supplemented by reference TRBV30 and TRBJ2-3, the full variable domain reads SQTIHQWPATLVQPVGSPLSLECTVEGTSNPNLYWYRQAAGRGLQLLFYSVGIGQISSEVPQNLSASRPQDRQFILSSKKLLLSDSGFYLCAWNLAGDTQYFGPGTRLTVL.

J is TRBJ1-2 and V is TRBV5-4; the D gene is possibly TRBD1 (5 bases). Germline CDR1 is SGHNT and CDR2 is YYREEE (reference sequence). The CDR3 spans 15 residues. V was shortened by 4 bases and J by 2 bases, with 15 bases between the two germline ends. CDR3 sequence reads: CASSPREVGNYGYTF. CDR3 coding DNA: TGTGCCAGCAGCCCCAGGGAGGTTGGGAACTATGGCTACACCTTC.

The chain carries TRBV7-6 and TRBJ1-2; D is possibly TRBD1 (5 bases). Germline lookup yields CDR1 SGHVS and CDR2 FNYEAQ. The CDR3 is 14 residues long. V was clipped by 0 bases and J by 7 bases, with 12 bases between them. The CDR3 DNA reads as TGTGCCAGCAGCTTAGCGGGGCAGGGCACTGGCTACACCTTC. Translation: CASSLAGQGTGYTF.

Written as DNA, the CDR3 is TGTGCCAGCAGCTTGACAGGGAATGAAAAACTGTTTTTT. As protein: CASSLTGNEKLFF. The V gene is TRBV7-9, the J gene TRBJ1-4; TRBD1 matches 7 bases. The CDR3 spans 13 residues. V trimming: 3 bases; J trimming: 5 bases; junction bases outside the gene matches: 0. Germline CDR1 reads SEHNR; CDR2 reads FQNEAQ (reference sequence).

In its sample, this clone was seen once. The chain combines TRBV9 with TRBJ2-3; D ambiguous. The CDR3 covers 15 residues. CDR1 SGDLS and CDR2 YYNGEE come from the germline V gene. Trimming took off 0 bases at V and 8 bases at J, with 16 bases between the two ends. The CDR3: CASSVAHTGRVTQYF. DNA of the CDR3: TGTGCCAGCAGCGTAGCACATACCGGACGGGTTACGCAGTATTTT.

V is TRBV5-6 and J is TRBJ2-5; D may match TRBD1 or TRBD2 (5 bases each). Germline assignment: CDR1 SGHDT and CDR2 YYEEEE. The CDR3 is 12 residues long. V lost 2 bases and J 5 bases, leaving 7 bases between the germline ends. The CDR3 spells CASSFWGETQYF. The CDR3 DNA sequence: TGTGCCAGCAGCTTTTGGGGGGAGACCCAGTACTTC.

This clone was seen only once. Since a far larger clone is one base different, this is likely a read error. V gene TRBV4-1 combines with J gene TRBJ1-1, with a weak D call TRBD1 (5 bases). Germline V gene sequence: CDR1 MGHRA, CDR2 YSYEKL. The CDR3 loop spans 15 amino acids. The CDR3 region is CASSQGTLRRTEALF. CDR3 sequence (DNA): TGCGCCAGCAGCCAAGGGACACTGCGAAGAACTGAAGCTCTCTTT.

This chain joins TRBV5-5 and TRBJ2-3; no definite D call. The CDR3 has 13 amino acids. V was cut by 3 bases and J by 2 bases, with 7 bases left in between. The germline gives CDR1 SGHKS, CDR2 YYEKEE (reference sequence). The chain's CDR3 is CASSSPDTDTQYF. In DNA, the CDR3 is TGTGCCAGCAGCTCTCCGGACACAGATACGCAGTATTTT.

The chain carries TRBV11-2 and TRBJ1-1, with a weak D call TRBD1 (6 bases). CDR3 length: 16 amino acids. In germline, CDR1 is SGHAT, CDR2 FQNNGV. V was clipped by 5 bases and J by 6 bases, with 22 bases between them. The CDR3 protein is CASSRWQGRTGPEAFF. The CDR3 DNA is TGTGCCAGCAGCCGGTGGCAGGGGCGCACCGGGCCTGAAGCTTTCTTT.

To note about this clone: A single base separates this from a much larger clone, so it may be a read error. At the DNA level, this CDR3 is encoded by other sequences in the same sample as well. The chain is built from TRBV5-8 and TRBJ2-2; possibly TRBD1 for D (6 bases). Trimming left V 4 bases short and J 4 bases short, with 11 bases between. Germline CDR1 is SGHTS and CDR2 is YDEGEE. CDR3 length: 14 residues. Written as DNA, the CDR3 is TGTGCCAGCAGCACAGGGCTGGTCACCGGGGAGCTGTTTTTT. Its protein is CASSTGLVTGELFF.

About this clone: The same CDR3 arises from other DNA sequences in this sample as well. The DNA for the CDR3 is TGTGCCAGTAGTATCGGGGACCTCTATGGCTACACCTTC. Residues: CASSIGDLYGYTF. The chain has TRBV19 and TRBJ1-2; possibly TRBD1 for D (5 bases). V was cut by 3 bases and J by 4 bases, with 9 bases left in between. Germline V CDR1 and CDR2: LNHDA, SQIVND (reference sequence). The CDR3 totals 13 residues. Full variable domain (rest looked up from reference TRBV19 and TRBJ1-2): DGGITQSPKYLFRKEGQNVTLSCEQNLNHDAMYWYRQDPGQGLRLIYYSQIVNDFQKGDIAEGYSVSREKKESFPLTVTSAQKNPTAFYLCASSIGDLYGYTFGSGTRLTVV.